Included here is one T cell receptor beta chain sequence, with context. Its antigen is still unknown. The data originate from a study of siplizumab effects on memory and regulatory T cells. Whole-study findings and limits: The diversity of naive T cells seemed greater than that of memory cells, and their alloresponse contribution seemed major. Mappable alloreactive CD4+ clones were on average about 70% Treg-derived with siplizumab, less than 30% in controls.

The V gene lost 7 bases and the J gene lost 5 bases, with 17 bases spanning the gap. Germline assignment: CDR1 MDHEN and CDR2 SYDVKM. This CDR3 comprises 14 residues. Sequencing used immunoSEQ multiplex PCR; TCRdb keeps in-frame clones, though not all of them. The sample records around 100,000 clones, about 93% being singletons. The sequence derives from a human donor in good health. This chain joins TRBV28 and TRBJ2-5; D is ambiguous. The sequenced sample consisted of non-Treg CD4+ T cells sorted from blood. CDR3 nucleotides: TGTGCCAGCATCGGATTAGGCCGGGTTGAGACCCAGTACTTC. It is translated as CASIGLGRVETQYF.